There are many counts of the clone carrying this T cell receptor beta chain. Its antigen is unknown. MiXCR was run by TCRdb on the 5' RACE reads, yielding one entry per CDR3 protein. Counted here are tens of thousands of distinct CDR3 sequences, about 6.1% occurring once; the ten biggest clones make up 0.8% to 1%. The data are from a study of T-cell memory formation after mild COVID-19. For the study at large: Largely donor-specific TCR clusters were found. Study observations and caveats: For second-wave clones that peaked at day 37, SARS-CoV-2 specificity went unverified. The study detected some responding clones in pre-infection memory, suggesting cross-reactive memory joined. Clones shrinking between day 15 and 85 showed a balanced CD4/CD8 split, and those that grew later tilted toward CD4+.

The CDR3 contains 15 residues. From germline, CDR1 is SGHVS and CDR2 FNYEAQ. V lost 5 bases to trimming and J lost 4 bases, with 15 bases between them. Sequenced material: PBMCs or a T cell subset sorted from them (not recorded which). The chain carries TRBV7-6 and TRBJ2-1; D could derive from TRBD1 or TRBD2 (5 bases each). This receptor was obtained from an adult who had mild COVID-19 (a few samples of this study predate the infection). Cell type and time point are not known. CDR3 residues: CASSIRVRGYNEQFF. Written as DNA, the CDR3 is TGTGCCAGCAGCATAAGGGTGAGGGGATACAATGAGCAGTTCTTC.